These T cell receptor beta chains were read from a single sample in a study of blood T cell repertoires in COVID-19. This table comes from immunoSEQ multiplex PCR, and its TCRdb copy is limited to in-frame clones, with some not included. Of about 180,000 clones listed, over 75% were seen once; the top ten hold roughly 1.2%. What was sequenced was PBMCs or T cells enriched from blood (not recorded which). Source of these receptors: a human donor with acute COVID-19. The donor label of this sample is uncertain. The CDR3 runs from the conserved cysteine through the conserved F or W. D genes are given only for firm matches. Only part of the rows carry a size: once, few, many, or a class if the clone is expanded.

clone_size j_call v_call d_call cdr3_nt cdr3_aa
- TRBJ2-7 TRBV7-9 - TGTGCCAGCAGCTTAGGGCAGGGGATCTACGAGCAGTACTTC CASSLGQGIYEQYF
once TRBJ2-6 TRBV18 - TGTGCCAGCTCACCCCAGGATGCTGGGGCCAACGTCCTGACTTTC CASSPQDAGANVLTF
- TRBJ2-3 TRBV7-9 TRBD2 TGTGCCAGCAGCCCGGGACTATTCACAGATACGCAGTATTTT CASSPGLFTDTQYF
- TRBJ1-2 TRBV19 - TGTGCCAGTAGTATAGGAGGGCCATATGGCTACACCTTC CASSIGGPYGYTF
- TRBJ2-2 TRBV12-5 - TGTGCTAGTGGTTCACATAACACCGGGGAGCTGTTTTTT CASGSHNTGELFF
- TRBJ2-5 TRBV20-1 TRBD2 TGCAGTGCTAGTCGGACTAGCGGGGGGTCCCAAGAGACCCAGTACTTC CSASRTSGGSQETQYF
- TRBJ2-7 TRBV6-5 TRBD1 TGTGCCAGCACCGGCAGAGGGACAGGCAACGAGCAGTACTTC CASTGRGTGNEQYF
- TRBJ2-5 TRBV6-5 TRBD2 TGTGCCAGCAGTTCCACTAGCGGGGGCCAAGAGACCCAGTACTTC CASSSTSGGQETQYF
- TRBJ1-4 TRBV5-6 - TGTGCCAGCAGCCTCCTTGCGGGGAGGGGTAATGAAAAACTGTTTTTT CASSLLAGRGNEKLFF
- TRBJ2-6 TRBV7-9 TRBD1 TGTGCCAGCACCAAATCCCAGGCAGGGGGGACAGGGCCCTCTGGGGCCAACGTCCTGACTTTC CASTKSQAGGTGPSGANVLTF
- TRBJ2-5 TRBV3-1/TRBV3-2 TRBD2 TGTGCCAGCAGCTTAGATAGCGGGGGGTTCCTAGAGACCCAGTACTTC CASSLDSGGFLETQYF
- TRBJ1-2 TRBV5-4 - TGTGCCAGCAGCCACGGGACATCGGACTATGGCTACACCTTC CASSHGTSDYGYTF
- TRBJ2-1 TRBV19 - TGTGCCAGTAGTTTTCTCGACAGCCCGAATGAGCAGTTCTTC CASSFLDSPNEQFF
- TRBJ2-3 TRBV5-6 - TGTGCCAGCAGCGCCTCTCTAAGGGGGACGCAGTATTTT CASSASLRGTQYF
- TRBJ2-1 TRBV29-1 - TGCAGCGCCGAAGGGGGGCAGTTCTTC CSAEGGQFF
- TRBJ1-1 TRBV19 - TGTGCCAGTAGTATGGCCCGGGGGAACACTGAAGCTTTCTTT CASSMARGNTEAFF
once TRBJ1-1 TRBV7-9 TRBD1 TGTGCCAGCAGCCCTGGGACAGGGGCCGAAGCTTTCTTT CASSPGTGAEAFF
- TRBJ2-3 TRBV5-6 - TGTGCCAGCAGCTTGGGGCACACAGATACGCAGTATTTT CASSLGHTDTQYF
- TRBJ2-5 TRBV19 - TGTGCCAGTAGTATAGGGATTGAGCGTGAGACCCAGTACTTC CASSIGIERETQYF
- TRBJ1-5 TRBV5-6 TRBD1 TGTGCCAGCAGCTATGGGACAGGGAATCAGCCCCAGCATTTT CASSYGTGNQPQHF
few TRBJ1-1 TRBV4-1 - TGCGCCAGCAGCCGGGCAGGGGTCGTTCTTAAGAACACTGAAGCTTTCTTT CASSRAGVVLKNTEAFF
- TRBJ1-3 TRBV4-3 - TGCGCCAGCAGCCAAGACAGCTCTGGAAACACCATATATTTT CASSQDSSGNTIYF
- TRBJ2-7 TRBV15 TRBD1 TGTGCCACCAGCAGAGTCGACAGGGGGCCCTACGAGCAGTACTTC CATSRVDRGPYEQYF
- TRBJ2-1 TRBV7-2 TRBD2 TGTGCCAGCAGCTTATCCCATACTTTCTGGACTAGCGGTTACAATGAGCAGTTCTTC CASSLSHTFWTSGYNEQFF
- TRBJ2-5 TRBV2 TRBD2 TGTGCCACCACGGGAGGGGGGGGAAGAGAGACCCAGTACTTC CATTGGGGRETQYF
- TRBJ1-4 TRBV29-1 TRBD1 TGCAGCGTCCCCGGGACAGGGGGGGAAAAACTGTTTTTT CSVPGTGGEKLFF
- TRBJ2-5 TRBV7-2 - TGTGCCAGCAGCTCCATGACTGGGGCTTCGGGTGTGTCCCAGTACTTC CASSSMTGASGVSQYF
- TRBJ1-3 TRBV27 - TGTGCCAGCGGGGAAAGGGGTAGCTCTGGAAACACCATATATTTT CASGERGSSGNTIYF
once TRBJ1-5 TRBV19 TRBD1 TGTGCCAGTAGCCGCTTAAAGGGGGCGAATCAGCCCCAGCATTTT CASSRLKGANQPQHF
- TRBJ2-3 TRBV18 - TGTGCCAGCTCTCCCCCCGGGGATACGCAGTATTTT CASSPPGDTQYF
- TRBJ1-4 TRBV5-6 TRBD1 TGTGCCAGCAGAGCGACAGGGGTTGCTAATGAAAAACTGTTTTTT CASRATGVANEKLFF
few TRBJ1-5 TRBV3-1/TRBV3-2 - TGTGCCAGGCTACAGGGTTCGCATCAGCCCCAGCATTTT CARLQGSHQPQHF
- TRBJ1-1 TRBV3-1/TRBV3-2 TRBD1 TGTGCCAGCAGCCCGAGGGGGCCCGGAGGGGCTTTCTTT CASSPRGPGGAFF
- TRBJ2-7 TRBV7-6 - TGTGCCAGCAGCTTAGGAGCCGATATCCCTGAATACGAGCAGTACTTC CASSLGADIPEYEQYF
- TRBJ2-7 TRBV2 - TGTGCCAGCATGCCCCGGCGGGTGAGCTCCTACGAGCAGTACTTC CASMPRRVSSYEQYF
once TRBJ1-2 TRBV7-2 - TGTGCCAGCAGCTCCAGTCCCGACGGGAGTCCCCTCTATGGCTACACCTTC CASSSSPDGSPLYGYTF
- TRBJ1-5 TRBV19 - TGTGCCAGTAGCATCCAACCAGAAACAGCACATTATCAGCCCCAGCATTTT CASSIQPETAHYQPQHF
- TRBJ2-2 TRBV7-9 - TGTGCCAGCAGGAGGGCGGCGATGCGGGACGGCACCGGGGAGCTGTTTTTT CASRRAAMRDGTGELFF
- TRBJ2-6 TRBV7-9 - TGTGCCAGCAGGACAGGCAGCTCTGGGGCCAACGTCCTGACTTTC CASRTGSSGANVLTF
- TRBJ1-1 TRBV7-9 TRBD1 TGTGCCAGCAGCCCGAGACAGGGGGCAGGCACTGAAGCTTTCTTT CASSPRQGAGTEAFF
- TRBJ2-5 TRBV6-5 - TGTGCCAGCAGTTTACAACTCGATGGGCAGACCCAGTACTTC CASSLQLDGQTQYF